The 27 T cell receptor beta chains reported below all come from one sample, sequenced in a study of T cells in localized non-small cell lung cancer. Method: immunoSEQ multiplex PCR; TCRdb's copy keeps in-frame clones and lacks some. The profile shows around 35,000 clones, 91% of them singletons. This material consisted of peripheral blood mononuclear cells, taken before any cancer treatment. These receptors all stem from a female donor at least 60 years old with stage II lung adenocarcinoma.

CDR3 protein: CASRPGPDYGYTF. Here the CDR3 DNA reads TGTGCCAGCAGGCCGGGGCCCGACTATGGCTACACCTTC. This chain connects TRBV2 to TRBJ1-2; a possible D gene is TRBD1 (5 bases). This CDR3 spans 13 amino acids. The germline V and J ends were trimmed by 6 bases and 3 bases, with 11 bases remaining between them. Germline loops: CDR1 SNHLY, CDR2 FYNNEI.

The count of this clone is one. V is TRBV7-9 and J is TRBJ2-7; no clear D gene. CDR1 is SEHNR, CDR2 FQNEAQ, per germline (reference sequence). The CDR3 totals 13 residues. Trimming stripped 2 bases from V and 6 bases from J, with 11 bases between. CDR3 DNA sequence: TGTGCCAGCAGCTTATCTGGTCCGGCCGAGCAGTACTTC. It codes for CASSLSGPAEQYF.

The V call is TRBV6-1, the J call TRBJ1-3, with unresolved D. V lost 7 bases and J lost 0, with 7 bases in between. Germline V CDR1 and CDR2: MNHNS, SASEGT. The CDR3 runs to 13 residues. The CDR3 region is CASTPRSGNTIYF. The CDR3 DNA reads as TGTGCCAGCACCCCTCGCTCTGGAAACACCATATATTTT.

This clone qualifies as medium-sized. The V gene is TRBV7-9, the J gene TRBJ2-3; D is undetermined. Trimming removed 8 bases at V and 4 bases at J, with 16 bases between. The V gene's germline CDR1 is SEHNR and CDR2 FQNEAQ (reference sequence). This CDR3 contains 14 residues. CDR3 protein: CASLGHSRADTQYF. The CDR3 DNA reads TGTGCCAGCTTAGGCCACTCACGGGCAGATACGCAGTATTTT.

This chain joins TRBV7-9 and TRBJ1-2; the D is unclear. Germline V lookup: CDR1 SEHNR, CDR2 FQNEAQ (reference sequence). Trimming left V 2 bases short and J 0 bases short, with 16 bases between. This CDR3 has 17 residues. CDR3 in amino acids: CASSLNVRPTSNYGYTF. In nucleotides, the CDR3 is TGTGCCAGCAGCTTAAACGTCCGGCCGACGTCTAACTATGGCTACACCTTC.

The chain combines TRBV30 with TRBJ1-1; tentative D call: TRBD1 (5 bases). Per the germline V gene, CDR1 is GTSNPN and CDR2 is SVGIG (reference sequence). V lost 3 bases and J lost 1, with 9 bases in between. The CDR3 is 13 amino acids. The CDR3 here is CAWREDRNTEAFF. The CDR3 DNA sequence: TGTGCCTGGAGGGAAGACAGGAACACTGAAGCTTTCTTT.

The chain employs TRBV7-9 and TRBJ1-5; D is uncertain. V was pared by 1 base and J by 6 bases, with 16 bases between. Germline loops: CDR1 SEHNR, CDR2 FQNEAQ (reference sequence). This CDR3 has 16 amino acids. The CDR3 nucleotides read TGTGCCAGCAGCTTAGAGTCCGGCGGCCAACCTCAGCCCCAGCATTTT. It encodes CASSLESGGQPQPQHF.

The V and J genes are TRBV13 and TRBJ1-4, with unresolved D. The CDR3 loop spans 13 amino acids. Germline-derived CDR1 and CDR2 are PRHDT and FYEKMQ (reference sequence). V gave up 2 bases and J gave up 14 bases, with 15 bases separating them. The CDR3 sequence: CASSLSVSAELFF. The CDR3 bases are TGTGCCAGCAGCTTATCTGTCTCGGCCGAGCTGTTTTTT. The full variable domain, its missing parts supplied by reference TRBV13 and TRBJ1-4, is AAGVIQSPRHLIKEKRETATLKCYPIPRHDTVYWYQQGPGQDPQFLISFYEKMQSDKGSIPDRFSAQQFSDYHSELNMSSLELGDSALYFCASSLSVSAELFFGSGTQLSVL.

This clone has a handful of counts. The rearrangement uses TRBV6-6 and TRBJ2-2, with D uncertain. The V gene's germline CDR1 is MNHNY and CDR2 SVGAGI (reference sequence). The CDR3 loop spans 13 amino acids. Trimming took 2 bases from V and 6 from J, leaving 7 bases between them. CDR3 in DNA: TGTGCCAGCAGTTACGACGTCGCCGGGGAGCTGTTTTTT. It codes for CASSYDVAGELFF.

The chain combines TRBV15 with TRBJ1-4, with 9 bases aligning to TRBD1. From germline, CDR1 is LNHNV and CDR2 YYDKDF (reference sequence). Trimming cost V 8 bases and J 8 bases; bases outside gene matches: 12. The CDR3 is made up of 15 amino acids. The chain's CDR3 is CATSMAGTGSEKLFF. In nucleotides, the CDR3 is TGTGCCACCTCCATGGCGGGGACAGGGTCCGAAAAACTGTTTTTT.

This clone has a handful of counts. The chain combines TRBV9 with TRBJ1-6; D might be TRBD1 (5 bases). The germline V gene encodes CDR1 SGDLS and CDR2 YYNGEE. The CDR3 has 16 amino acids. Deletions cut 0 bases from V and 6 bases from J, with 13 bases between. In DNA, the CDR3 is TGTGCCAGCAGCGTAGACGCAGGGACCATTAATTCACCCCTCCACTTT. As protein: CASSVDAGTINSPLHF.

The V call is TRBV29-1, the J call TRBJ1-2; tentatively, D is TRBD1 (5 bases). This CDR3 comprises 13 residues. The germline V gene encodes CDR1 SQVTM and CDR2 ANQGSEA. V gave up 5 bases and J gave up 7 bases, with 17 bases separating them. The CDR3 spells CSVLNQGGSGYTF. Here the CDR3 DNA reads TGCAGCGTTCTTAACCAGGGAGGCTCTGGCTACACCTTC. The whole variable domain, filled in from reference TRBV29-1 and TRBJ1-2, reads SAVISQKPSRDICQRGTSLTIQCQVDSQVTMMFWYRQQPGQSLTLIATANQGSEATYESGFVIDKFPISRPNLTFSTLTVSNMSPEDSSIYLCSVLNQGGSGYTFGSGTRLTVV.

This clone was recorded only once. V and J are TRBV7-7 and TRBJ2-2; 8 bases agree with TRBD2. Germline CDR1 reads SSHAT; CDR2 reads FNYEAQ (reference sequence). The V segment lost 5 bases and the J segment 2 bases; nucleotides outside the gene matches: 10. This CDR3 contains 17 residues. CDR3 amino acids: CASSPEQREINTGELFF. Written as DNA, the CDR3 is TGTGCCAGCAGCCCCGAACAGCGGGAGATTAACACCGGGGAGCTGTTTTTT.

This clone showed up just a few times. The chain joins TRBV4-3 to TRBJ2-1; 10 nucleotides agree with TRBD2. Germline V gives CDR1 LGHNA, CDR2 YSLEER. CDR3 length equals 17 residues. V lost 2 bases, J lost 3 bases, and 7 bases stayed unmatched. The CDR3 sequence: CASSQIFGLADYNEQFF. The CDR3 DNA sequence: TGCGCCAGCAGCCAAATCTTTGGACTAGCGGACTACAATGAGCAGTTCTTC.

The chain uses TRBV9 and TRBJ1-4; TRBD1 might be the D (5 bases). This CDR3 has 15 residues. Germline V lookup: CDR1 SGDLS, CDR2 YYNGEE. V was shortened by 5 bases and J by 4 bases, with 15 bases between the two germline ends. The CDR3 loop reads CASSRGGSVNEKLFF. CDR3 DNA sequence: TGTGCCAGCAGTAGGGGAGGATCAGTTAATGAAAAACTGTTTTTT.

This rearrangement joins TRBV7-2 to TRBJ2-1, with 8 nucleotides matching TRBD2. Per germline, CDR1 SGHTA and CDR2 FQGNSA. The CDR3 is made up of 16 amino acids. Germline trimming cut 1 base from V and 1 base from J; bases unmatched to any gene: 3. For the CDR3, the DNA is TGTGCCAGCAGCTTAGTGGGGACTAGGTCCTACAATGAGCAGTTCTTC. Its translation: CASSLVGTRSYNEQFF.

In DNA, the CDR3 is TGTGCCAGCAGCTCCCAGGCGGCTAGTGGCTACAATGAGCAGTTCTTC. This gives the protein CASSSQAASGYNEQFF. The chain couples TRBV5-4 to TRBJ2-1; D is unresolved. Germline assignment: CDR1 SGHNT and CDR2 YYREEE (reference sequence). Trimming stripped 3 bases from V and 3 bases from J, with 16 bases between. The CDR3 length is 16 residues.

This chain uses TRBV10-3 with TRBJ2-7; D is undetermined. This CDR3 has 13 residues. CDR1 is ENHRY and CDR2 is SYGVKD in the germline V gene. The V and J ends lost 3 bases and 2 bases respectively, with 8 bases between them. The CDR3 protein is CAISEGPTYEQYF. CDR3 DNA sequence: TGTGCCATCAGTGAAGGACCTACCTACGAGCAGTACTTC.

The chain recombines TRBV7-2 with TRBJ2-4, with D possibly called TRBD1 or TRBD2 (5 bases each). V was trimmed by 1 base and J by 8 bases, leaving 9 bases between them. The germline CDR1 and CDR2 sequences are SGHTA and FQGNSA. The CDR3 totals 13 residues. CDR3 nucleotide sequence: TGTGCCAGCAGCTTAGGGAGAGGGGACATTCAGTACTTC. Translating gives CASSLGRGDIQYF.

This chain uses TRBV6-6 with TRBJ2-1; maybe TRBD2 (5 bases). CDR3 length: 16 residues. Germline values: CDR1 MNHNY, CDR2 SVGAGI (reference sequence). V was pared by 6 bases and J by 1 base, with 16 bases between. CDR3: CASSQGQAGSYNEQFF. CDR3 nucleotides: TGTGCCAGCAGCCAAGGGCAGGCGGGTTCCTACAATGAGCAGTTCTTC.

This chain connects TRBV7-2 to TRBJ1-2; D is uncertain. The V end lost 6 bases, the J end lost 8 bases, and 13 bases lay between the germline ends. CDR1 and CDR2 (germline): SGHTA, FQGNSA. The CDR3 is 12 amino acids. CDR3 loop: CASSWTGGGYTF. The CDR3 nucleotides are TGTGCCAGCAGTTGGACCGGAGGGGGCTACACCTTC.

J is TRBJ1-5 and V is TRBV15; perhaps TRBD1 as D (5 bases). The germline gives CDR1 LNHNV, CDR2 YYDKDF (reference sequence). This CDR3 comprises 15 residues. Between the trimmed V and J ends, which lost 0 bases and 4 bases, there was a span of 10 bases. This CDR3 reads CATSRDRAGNQPQHF. For the CDR3, the DNA is TGTGCCACCAGCAGAGATAGGGCAGGGAATCAGCCCCAGCATTTT. The full variable domain, rest sourced from reference TRBV15 and TRBJ1-5, is DAMVIQNPRYQVTQFGKPVTLSCSQTLNHNVMYWYQQKSSQAPKLLFHYYDKDFNNEADTPDNFQSRRPNTSFCFLDIRSPGLGDTAMYLCATSRDRAGNQPQHFGDGTRLSIL.

J is TRBJ1-4 and V is TRBV2, with D perhaps TRBD1 (6 bases). The germline V gene has CDR1 SNHLY and CDR2 FYNNEI. The CDR3 loop spans 14 amino acids. V was cut by 4 bases and J by 5 bases, with 11 bases left in between. CDR3 region: CASSGAQGNEKLFF. As DNA, the CDR3 is TGTGCCAGCAGTGGGGCTCAGGGGAATGAAAAACTGTTTTTT.

The chain is built from TRBV19 and TRBJ2-2; 9 bases match TRBD1. J was trimmed by 3 bases and V by 9 bases; bases with no gene match: 5. CDR3 length equals 14 residues. Germline CDR1 reads LNHDA; CDR2 reads SQIVND (reference sequence). The chain's CDR3 is CARHRGRYTGELFF. The DNA of the CDR3 is TGTGCCAGACACAGGGGGCGATACACCGGGGAGCTGTTTTTT.

This chain connects TRBV28 to TRBJ1-4; a weak D match, TRBD1 (6 bases). The CDR3 loop spans 12 amino acids. Trimming removed 5 bases at V and 14 bases at J, with 15 bases between. Germline assignment: CDR1 MDHEN and CDR2 SYDVKM. The CDR3 region is CASSPEQGFLFF. For the CDR3, the DNA is TGTGCCAGCAGTCCGGAACAGGGATTCCTGTTTTTT.

This rearrangement joins TRBV6-5 to TRBJ2-2, with D hard to call. V was clipped by 5 bases and J by 3 bases, with 13 bases between them. Germline-derived CDR1 and CDR2 are MNHEY and SVGAGI. CDR3 length: 15 amino acids. The CDR3 region is CASSTGQTYTGELFF. In nucleotides, the CDR3 is TGTGCCAGCAGTACTGGGCAGACCTACACCGGGGAGCTGTTTTTT.

The chain couples TRBV5-5 to TRBJ1-3, with 8 nucleotides matching TRBD1. V lost 5 bases to trimming and J lost 4 bases; unmatched junction nucleotides: 8. CDR3 length equals 15 residues. From germline, CDR1 is SGHKS and CDR2 YYEKEE (reference sequence). Here the CDR3 DNA reads TGTGCCAGCAGTCTCCTACAGGGGGAAGGAAACACCATATATTTT. This translates into CASSLLQGEGNTIYF.